This T cell receptor (beta chain) is from a study of T cells in Graves' hyperthyroidism and ophthalmopathy (dated by TCRdb to between 2019 and 2020). The study in broad terms: Peripheral blood was collected at initial diagnosis, before any treatment. A discovery cohort of fewer than 110 patients, fewer than 50 with Graves' ophthalmopathy and 57 with stable Graves' hyperthyroidism, was used to find distinguishing TCR V-J signatures. Prospective prediction of ophthalmopathy was tested in an independent validation cohort consisting of 18 hyperthyroidism patients and approximately 16 patients who later progressed to ophthalmopathy. The approximately 100 discovery patients were randomly divided into training and test sets at a 7:3 ratio. Thyroid tissue and blood T-cell repertoires from six Graves' hyperthyroidism patients were also compared in the study. After blood sampling, hyperthyroidism patients were treated with methimazole at a starting dose of 30 mg daily, and ophthalmopathy patients were treated with high-dose intravenous methylprednisolone. The paper reports TCR Vbeta CDR3 sequencing of fewer than 150 peripheral blood samples: 40 to 45 ophthalmopathy, some 80 hyperthyroidism and around 17 progressor patients. Overall study results and their limits: Most expanded thyroid clonotypes (frequency above 0.001) were also detected in blood, suggesting blood repertoires may reflect thyroid immune responses. Sample size was not statistically predetermined, and investigators were not blinded to group allocation. In cross-validation, a model built on a 13 V-J signature told ophthalmopathy apart from stable hyperthyroidism with approximately 90% sensitivity and roughly 82% specificity, and in testing the same model reached 80%/75%. During validation, the model predicted progression to ophthalmopathy a median of approximately 6 months ahead of onset, with around 71% sensitivity and almost 75% specificity.

Amplification of TCR beta CDR3 regions was carried out from RNA transcripts. For the first round of RT-PCR on the TCR CDR3, the HTBI primer set was used together with the Qiagen OneStep RT-PCR kit. A second multiplex PCR round built the libraries, followed by size selection and purification. Libraries were sequenced paired-end with 100 bp reads on an Illumina HiSeq2000. The study's processing was this. SOAPnuke was used to process the raw data, throwing out any read that contained adapters or uncalled bases, had a mean Phred below 15, or lacked an exact constant-primer or identifier match. COPE v1.2.5 was used to merge high-quality paired reads, and clonotypes were defined as unique nucleotide sequences. Clonotypes were aligned to IMGT TRBV, TRBD and TRBJ reference segments using MiTCR v1.1. Only V-J combinations with frequency above 0.0001, covering 98% to 99.2% of repertoires, were analysed. A TCS score was defined as the ratio of F50 (clonal expansion) to E x V (chaos), with BLOSUM62-based TCRdist applied between CDR3 peptides within each V-J. Welch's t-statistics and random forest reduced around 520 V-J features to around 14, which were used in a naive Bayes classifier (R e1071). Using fastp trimming at Q25 and MiXCR clonotype assembly, TCRdb reanalyzed the public sequencing data and kept in-frame beta chains. Rows matching on CDR3 protein sequence are summarized as one entry with the most common DNA and genes. These V and J calls are TCRdb output, not the study's own analysis. This sample gives hundreds of thousands of distinct CDR3 sequences in total; around 13% of them show up just once. The top ten clones comprise roughly 10% of the sample.

Graves' hyperthyroidism was defined as stable when no progression to ophthalmopathy occurred over 18 months of follow-up. Hyperthyroidism patients were newly diagnosed, with disease duration under 2 months, and aged 18 to 65 years. The study excluded patients with uncontrolled infections, other autoimmune diseases, pregnancy or lactation. Diagnoses were established on the basis of clinical symptoms, serum thyroxine and TRAb, thyroid ultrasound, and orbital computed tomography. PBMCs were separated from roughly 10 ml of fresh peripheral blood using Ficoll-Paque density gradient centrifugation. Total RNA was extracted with Trizol reagent, and quality was checked on an Agilent 2100 Bioanalyzer. As to this clonotype: The specificity of this receptor is unknown. No clone much larger than this one lies a single base away; base qualities are absent.

Trimming costs V 4 bases and J 10 bases, and their ends lie 11 bases apart. Looking up the germline V gene yields CDR1 SNHLY and CDR2 FYNNEI. Taken from cysteine to phenylalanine, the CDR3 has 13 residues. Only the CDR3 region is kept as DNA, spanning 39 bases read in frame from base 1. The sequenced material came from blood. The TCR comes from a woman between 18 and 30 years old with Graves' hyperthyroidism. The chain is made from TRBV2 and TRBJ1-6; tentative D gene TRBD1, with 5 bases matching. In nucleotides, the sequence is TGTGCCAGCAGTGTCCAGGGTGGATCACCCCTCCACTTT. This yields the protein CASSVQGGSPLHF.